This is a list of T cell receptor beta chains from one sample in a study of blood T cell repertoires in COVID-19. Data came from immunoSEQ multiplex PCR; TCRdb stores just in-frame clones and leaves some out. The table includes over 45,000 clones, around 79% detected once. Sequencing was performed on peripheral blood. The receptors were gathered from a human donor with active or convalescent COVID-19. The donor label of this sample is uncertain. Each CDR3 is given with its conserved first and last residue. The D gene is left open where the match is weak. Clone size is shown for a subset of rows, as once, few, many or a class of expanded clone.

j_gene,d_gene,v_gene,abundance,CDR3nt,CDR3aa
TRBJ1-2,.,TRBV6-1,.,TGTGCCAGCAGTGAAGCGCGCATCAACTATGGCTACACCTTC,CASSEARINYGYTF
TRBJ2-7,.,TRBV28,.,TGTGCCAGCAGCTCGGCTCAGGCCGGCTCCTACGAGCAGTACTTC,CASSSAQAGSYEQYF
TRBJ2-1,.,TRBV11-2,.,TGTGCCAGCAGCTTATCCATAGACTCCTACAATGAGCAGTTCTTC,CASSLSIDSYNEQFF
TRBJ1-1,TRBD1,TRBV5-5,.,TGTGCCAGCAGCCCATTGACAGGGAAGGAGGGGTACACTGAAGCTTTCTTT,CASSPLTGKEGYTEAFF
TRBJ2-5,.,TRBV30,.,TGTGCCTGGAGTGTACGGGGTCGGGAGACCCAGTACTTC,CAWSVRGRETQYF
TRBJ1-3,TRBD1,TRBV6-6,.,TGTGCCAGCAGTTACTCGGGACAGTCTTCTGGAAACACCATATATTTT,CASSYSGQSSGNTIYF
TRBJ2-1,.,TRBV1,.,TGCACCAGCAGATGCACCAGCAGCCAAGCGGGTGCGGGCCTAGCGCCAAAATACAATGAGCAGTTCTTC,CTSRCTSSQAGAGLAPKYNEQFF
TRBJ2-7,.,TRBV25-1,.,TGTGCCAGCAGTGAAGGGGCGTTCGTCTCCTACGAGCAGTACTTC,CASSEGAFVSYEQYF
TRBJ2-1,.,TRBV28,.,TGTGCCAGCAGTTTCGAGCGCCCCTACAATGAGCAGTTCTTC,CASSFERPYNEQFF
TRBJ1-5,.,TRBV2,.,TGTGCCAGCAGTGAACCAGGGGACCAGCATTTT,CASSEPGDQHF
TRBJ2-7,TRBD1,TRBV29-1,.,TGCAGCGTTACGGGACAGGACTACGAGCAGTACTTC,CSVTGQDYEQYF
TRBJ2-1,TRBD2,TRBV2,.,TGTGCCAGCGGCCGGGGGGGTAGCTATGAGCAGTTCTTC,CASGRGGSYEQFF
TRBJ1-6,.,TRBV14,.,TGTGCCAGCAGCCAGGAACTATACAATTCACCCCTCCACTTT,CASSQELYNSPLHF
TRBJ1-4,.,TRBV15,.,TGTGCCACCAGCAGAGTGGAGAGCCTTAATGAAAAACTGTTTTTT,CATSRVESLNEKLFF
TRBJ1-2,.,TRBV7-9,.,TGTGCCAGCAGCTTAATCGGGGGGGACTATGGCTACACCTTC,CASSLIGGDYGYTF
TRBJ1-2,.,TRBV19,.,TGTGCCAGTAGTATACAACGGAACTATGGCTACACCTTC,CASSIQRNYGYTF
TRBJ2-2,.,TRBV30,.,TGTGCCTGGAGCGGTGGCGGGGAGCTGTTTTTT,CAWSGGGELFF
TRBJ2-4,.,TRBV7-9,many,TGTGCCAGCGAGGTAGCAGCCATTCAGTACTTC,CASEVAAIQYF
TRBJ2-5,.,TRBV29-1,.,TGCAGCGTCAGCCAAGAGACCCAGTACTTC,CSVSQETQYF
TRBJ2-7,TRBD2,TRBV7-9,.,TGTGCCAGCAGCTTAGCCGGGGGGTGGTACGAGCAGTACTTC,CASSLAGGWYEQYF
TRBJ2-5,TRBD1,TRBV19,few,TGTGCCAGTAGTATTCGGGACAGTATAAGAGAAGCCCAGTACTTC,CASSIRDSIREAQYF
TRBJ2-3,.,TRBV30,.,TGTGCCTGGAGTGCATCTAGCCGCACAGATACGCAGTATTTT,CAWSASSRTDTQYF
TRBJ1-3,.,TRBV30,.,TGTGCCTGGAGTGTGGGGGGAGCTGGAAACACCATATATTTT,CAWSVGGAGNTIYF
TRBJ2-3,.,TRBV5-1,.,TGCGCCAGCAGCTTAGCGGGCACAGATACGCAGTATTTT,CASSLAGTDTQYF
TRBJ1-4,.,TRBV24-1,.,TGTGCCACTTCTGTGGGGGGGCCCCACGAAAAACTGTTTTTT,CATSVGGPHEKLFF
TRBJ1-2,.,TRBV27,.,TGTGCCAGCAGTTTAGATTCCAGGGGTTTTAACTATGGCTACACCTTC,CASSLDSRGFNYGYTF
TRBJ2-6,.,TRBV4-1,once,TGCGCCAGCAGCCCGCAGGGGAGCTCTGGGGCCAACGTCCTGACTTTC,CASSPQGSSGANVLTF
TRBJ2-7,TRBD2,TRBV11-2,.,TGTGCCAGCAGCTTAAGCGGGGCCTACGAGCAGTACTTC,CASSLSGAYEQYF
TRBJ1-3,.,TRBV5-5,few,TGTGCCAGCCGACGGGGGAACACCATATATTTT,CASRRGNTIYF
TRBJ2-2,TRBD2,TRBV7-6,.,TGTGCCAGCAGCGGAGGGAGGCGGGAGGAAGGCACCGGGGAGCTGTTTTTT,CASSGGRREEGTGELFF
TRBJ2-5,TRBD1,TRBV6-4,.,TGTGCCAGCAGTTCCCGGGACAGGCAAGAGACCCAGTACTTC,CASSSRDRQETQYF
TRBJ1-1,.,TRBV9,.,TGTGCCAGCAGCGTACGTCAGAGGGACACTGAAGCTTTCTTT,CASSVRQRDTEAFF
TRBJ1-1,.,TRBV6-5,.,TGTGCCAGCAGTAACGACAGACTGAACACTGAAGCTTTCTTT,CASSNDRLNTEAFF
TRBJ2-7,TRBD1,TRBV24-1,.,TGTGCCACCAGTGATCGGGACAGGGAGCAGCAGTACTTC,CATSDRDREQQYF
TRBJ1-6,TRBD1,TRBV5-5,.,TGTGCCAGCAGCTTCGGGACAGCCAATAATTCACCCCTCCACTTT,CASSFGTANNSPLHF
TRBJ1-2,TRBD1,TRBV7-2,.,TGTGCCAGCAGCTTGGACAGGGTATCGGCCTCTGGCTACACCTTC,CASSLDRVSASGYTF
TRBJ1-1,.,TRBV10-3,few,TGTGCCATCAGTGTAAAAGAGGAAGCTTTCTTT,CAISVKEEAFF
TRBJ2-1,TRBD2,TRBV7-8,.,TGTGCCAGCACCTTAGGGCTTTTAGCGGGAGCCGACAATGAGCAGTTCTTC,CASTLGLLAGADNEQFF
TRBJ1-1,TRBD1,TRBV28,.,TGTGCCAGCAGTTTATATCAGGGGGCAGGTAACACTGAAGCTTTCTTT,CASSLYQGAGNTEAFF
TRBJ2-5,TRBD2,TRBV27,.,TGTGCCAGCAGTTTTCGGCGACTAGCGGGATCAGTTGGGAAGACCCAGTACTTC,CASSFRRLAGSVGKTQYF